Presented here are 17 T cell receptor beta chains from one specimen sequenced in a study of T cells after yellow fever vaccination. TCRdb reprocessed the 5' RACE reads via MiXCR and lists one record per CDR3 protein. The sample yields some 350,000 distinct CDR3 sequences, around 10% seen once. This specimen consisted of PBMCs, obtained on the day of the first yellow fever vaccination. The origin of the receptors is a man between 18 and 35 years old who received the YFV17D yellow fever vaccine.

This clonotype turned up a few times. The chain employs TRBV5-1 and TRBJ2-1; D gene uncertain. The CDR3 covers 16 residues. CDR1 SGHRS and CDR2 YFSETQ come from the germline V gene. The V and J ends lost 0 bases and 0 bases respectively, with 10 bases between them. The CDR3 loop reads CASSLDAGNSYNEQFF. The CDR3, as DNA: TGCGCCAGCAGCTTGGATGCAGGTAACTCCTACAATGAGCAGTTCTTC.

This clonotype was detected only a few times. The CDR3 DNA sequence: TGTGCCAGCAGCTTTTCCCGGGGAGGGCTGGGAGAGACCCAGTACTTC. This translates into CASSFSRGGLGETQYF. V is TRBV5-6 and J is TRBJ2-5, with 7 nucleotides matching TRBD2. Germline V gene data show CDR1 as SGHDT and CDR2 as YYEEEE. J gave up 4 bases and V 2 bases, and 11 bases lay outside the gene matches. The CDR3 consists of 16 residues.

The chain links TRBV11-1 to TRBJ1-6; 7 bases align to TRBD1. The CDR3 runs 19 residues. Germline values: CDR1 SGHAT, CDR2 FQDESV (reference sequence). Trimming removed 4 bases from V and 2 bases from J; junction bases left unmatched: 14. The CDR3 loop is CASSSALGQASAYNSPLHF. As DNA, the CDR3 is TGTGCCAGCAGCTCGGCCCTCGGACAGGCCAGTGCCTATAATTCACCCCTCCACTTT.

The chain employs TRBV5-1 and TRBJ2-6; D is undetermined. The CDR3 has 15 amino acids. The germline CDR1 and CDR2 sequences are SGHRS and YFSETQ. V lost 5 bases and J 1 base, leaving 10 bases between the germline ends. The CDR3 nucleotides are TGCGCCAGCAGACTTCTTTGGTCTGGGGCCAACGTCCTGACTTTC. Translating it yields CASRLLWSGANVLTF.

This clonotype was detected only a few times. The rearrangement uses TRBV30 and TRBJ2-1; the D gene is possibly TRBD2 (6 bases). CDR1 and CDR2 (germline): GTSNPN, SVGIG (reference sequence). The length of the CDR3 is 14 residues. The V gene lost 2 bases and the J gene lost 4 bases, with 12 bases spanning the gap. The CDR3 reads CAWSTGTLYNEQFF. The CDR3 coding sequence is TGTGCCTGGAGTACCGGGACTTTGTACAATGAGCAGTTCTTC.

V gene TRBV6-5 combines with J gene TRBJ2-3, with 9 bases fitting TRBD2. The CDR3 spans 17 residues. The V segment lost 5 bases and the J segment 4 bases; nucleotides outside the gene matches: 13. Germline CDR1 reads MNHEY; CDR2 reads SVGAGI. The CDR3 nucleotides are TGTGCCAGCAGTAACGGGAGGCGGCGGGGGGGCCCAGATACGCAGTATTTT. Its translation: CASSNGRRRGGPDTQYF.

The chain carries TRBV5-5 and TRBJ1-1; possibly TRBD1 for D (6 bases). V lost 3 bases and J 0 bases, leaving 12 bases between the germline ends. Per the germline V gene, CDR1 is SGHKS and CDR2 is YYEKEE (reference sequence). CDR3 length equals 15 residues. The CDR3 reads CASSYTQGMNTEAFF. CDR3 bases: TGTGCCAGCAGCTACACACAGGGCATGAACACTGAAGCTTTCTTT.

This sequence joins TRBV7-8 and TRBJ1-3; no firm D call. The germline V gene has CDR1 SGHVS and CDR2 FQNEAQ. Trimming cost V 1 base and J 0 bases, with 7 bases left between them. The CDR3 totals 15 residues. CDR3 in DNA: TGTGCCAGCAGCTTAGTCTGGAGCTCTGGAAACACCATATATTTT. Translating it yields CASSLVWSSGNTIYF.

This clonotype was found many times. The chain carries TRBV25-1 and TRBJ2-2; D is possibly TRBD1 or TRBD2 (6 bases each). Germline CDR1 and CDR2: MGHDK and SYGVNS. The CDR3 contains 16 residues. V lost 4 bases and J lost 1, with 13 bases in between. The DNA for the CDR3 is TGTGCCAGCAGTGTACGGGGGCATCAGAACACCGGGGAGCTGTTTTTT. This codes for CASSVRGHQNTGELFF.

The sample holds a few counts of this clonotype. This chain uses TRBV10-3 with TRBJ1-6; D unclear. Trimming took 6 bases from V and 8 from J, leaving 8 bases between them. Germline assignment: CDR1 ENHRY and CDR2 SYGVKD. CDR3 size: 12 residues. CDR3 region: CAISHLDSPLHF. The CDR3 DNA reads as TGTGCCATCAGCCACCTCGATTCACCCCTCCACTTT.

This clonotype was seen a few times. The rearrangement links TRBV27 to TRBJ2-1, with no clear D. There are 13 residues in the CDR3. From germline, CDR1 is MNHEY and CDR2 SMNVEV (reference sequence). V lost 2 bases, J lost 8 bases, and 10 bases lay in between. CDR3 sequence: CASSLIISDEQFF. CDR3 DNA sequence: TGTGCCAGCAGTTTAATAATTTCCGATGAGCAGTTCTTC.

This clonotype has a count of ten or more. The chain couples TRBV12-3 or TRBV12-4 to TRBJ2-2, with no clear D. The CDR3 is 15 amino acids. V lost 3 bases and J lost 5, with 13 bases in between. In nucleotides, the CDR3 is TGTGCCAGCAGTTTTGGTGCGAGGCAAACCGGGGAGCTGTTTTTT. Encoded protein: CASSFGARQTGELFF.

This clonotype has at least ten counts. V and J are TRBV5-1 and TRBJ2-7, with 7 nucleotides matching TRBD1. Germline values: CDR1 SGHRS, CDR2 YFSETQ. V lost 4 bases to trimming and J lost 6 bases; unmatched junction nucleotides: 10. The CDR3 covers 14 residues. CDR3 bases: TGCGCCAGCAGCCTAGGGGTACAGGGGAGCGAGCAGTACGTC. Encoded protein: CASSLGVQGSEQYV.

This chain joins TRBV15 and TRBJ1-4; TRBD1 might be the D (5 bases). CDR1 and CDR2 (germline): LNHNV, YYDKDF (reference sequence). This CDR3 is built from 15 residues. The V end lost 3 bases, the J end lost 4 bases, and 12 bases lay between the germline ends. In nucleotides, the CDR3 is TGTGCCACCAGCAGCTCTCGGGGGGATAATGAAAAACTGTTTTTT. This codes for CATSSSRGDNEKLFF.

The V gene is TRBV12-3 or TRBV12-4, the J gene TRBJ1-5, with a tentative D call TRBD1 (5 bases). V lost 4 bases and J lost 6, with 13 bases in between. CDR3 length: 14 amino acids. CDR3 nucleotide sequence: TGTGCCAGCAGTTGGAGCAGGGCGGGTCAGCCCCAGCATTTT. It encodes CASSWSRAGQPQHF.

The chain is built from TRBV29-1 and TRBJ2-1, with unresolved D. In germline, CDR1 is SQVTM, CDR2 ANQGSEA. The germline V and J ends were trimmed by 1 base and 0 bases, with 13 bases remaining between them. CDR3 length equals 16 residues. The CDR3 DNA sequence: TGCAGCGTTGAAGGGTTTGGGCGGAGCTCCTACAATGAGCAGTTCTTC. Translation: CSVEGFGRSSYNEQFF.

The chain combines TRBV7-9 with TRBJ2-1, with TRBD2 matching over 9 bases. The CDR3 is 16 amino acids. Germline CDR1 is SEHNR and CDR2 is FQNEAQ (reference sequence). V lost 2 bases and J lost 3; bases outside the gene matches: 5. CDR3 region: CASSLTRLADYNEQFF. CDR3 in DNA: TGTGCCAGCAGCTTAACTCGACTAGCGGACTACAATGAGCAGTTCTTC. The full variable domain, with the rest looked up from reference TRBV7-9 and TRBJ2-1, is DTGVSQNPRHKITKRGQNVTFRCDPISEHNRLYWYRQTLGQGPEFLTYFQNEAQLEKSRLLSDRFSAERPKGSFSTLEIQRTEQGDSAMYLCASSLTRLADYNEQFFGPGTRLTVL.